The 22 T cell receptor beta chains below all came from one sample that was sequenced in a study of T-cell memory formation after mild COVID-19 (dated by TCRdb to the early 2020s). The library relied on 5' RACE. Sequencer: Illumina NovaSeq 6000. The public sequencing data were trimmed at Q25 with fastp and processed into clonotypes with MiXCR by TCRdb, which kept only in-frame beta chains. Every CDR3 protein is listed once, alongside the most common genes and DNA of its rows. The sample contains tens of thousands of distinct CDR3 sequences, 20% to 30% of them found a single time. The ten largest clones capture less than 55% of the sample. What was sequenced was PBMCs or a T cell subset sorted from them (not recorded which). These receptors came from a man between 18 and 35 years old who had mild COVID-19 (a few samples of this study predate the infection). The sample titles of this study are shuffled in the database, so cell type and time point are left out; the donor was told from shared clones.

CDR3 nucleotide sequence: TGCGCCAGCAGGGGACTTCCCAATGAGCAGTTCTTC. Protein: CASRGLPNEQFF. V and J are TRBV4-1 and TRBJ2-1, with D perhaps matching TRBD2 (6 bases). The CDR3 has 12 amino acids. The germline V gene has CDR1 MGHRA and CDR2 YSYEKL. V was cut by 6 bases and J by 6 bases, with 9 bases left in between.

V and J are TRBV6-2 or TRBV6-3 and TRBJ2-5; 11 nucleotides align to TRBD2. J lost 5 bases, V lost 6 bases, and 8 bases had no gene match. Germline lookup yields CDR1 MNHEY and CDR2 SVGEGT. This CDR3 contains 15 residues. The CDR3 nucleotides read TGTGCCAGCAGAAAAATAGCGGGGGGGCTGGAGACCCAGTACTTC. Protein sequence: CASRKIAGGLETQYF.

Only a few counts were recorded for this clonotype. The V gene is TRBV7-9, the J gene TRBJ1-5; D remains unclear. V lost 0 bases and J 2 bases, leaving 8 bases between the germline ends. The CDR3 runs 15 residues. The V gene's germline CDR1 is SEHNR and CDR2 FQNEAQ (reference sequence). The CDR3 is CASSLAYGGNQPQHF. In nucleotides, the CDR3 is TGTGCCAGCAGCTTAGCTTATGGTGGCAATCAGCCCCAGCATTTT.

CDR3 coding DNA: TGTGCCAGCAGCGAACTAGCGCTGGATACGCAGTATTTT. Translation gives CASSELALDTQYF. J is TRBJ2-3 and V is TRBV7-3; 7 nucleotides agree with TRBD2. V lost 5 bases and J lost 6; bases outside the gene matches: 5. The germline CDR1 and CDR2 sequences are SGHTA and FQGTGA. This CDR3 is 13 amino acids long. The full variable domain, with the rest looked up from reference TRBV7-3 and TRBJ2-3, is GAGVSQTPSNKVTEKGKYVELRCDPISGHTALYWYRQSLGQGPEFLIYFQGTGAADDSGLPNDRFFAVRPEGSVSTLKIQRTERGDSAVYLCASSELALDTQYFGPGTRLTVL.

This clonotype occurred a few times. The DNA for the CDR3 is TGTGCCACCAGTGACCCGACTAGCGGGGGCGTAGATACGCAGTATTTT. This encodes CATSDPTSGGVDTQYF. This chain uses TRBV24-1 with TRBJ2-3, with TRBD2 matching over 12 bases. CDR1 and CDR2 from the germline V gene are KGHDR and SFDVKD. CDR3 length equals 16 residues. Unmatched junction bases numbered 6, after V lost 4 bases and J lost 5 bases.

This clonotype has only a few counts. CDR3 region: CASSLWGSGANVLTF. CDR3 coding DNA: TGTGCCAGCAGCTTATGGGGGTCTGGGGCCAACGTCCTGACTTTC. The V call is TRBV11-2, the J call TRBJ2-6; D may be TRBD1 or TRBD2 (5 bases each). Germline loops: CDR1 SGHAT, CDR2 FQNNGV. CDR3 length: 15 residues. Trimming took off 2 bases at V and 1 base at J, with 6 bases between the two ends.

The chain is built from TRBV18 and TRBJ2-3, with TRBD1 identical over 9 bases. The CDR3 contains 17 residues. V lost 3 bases to trimming and J lost 2 bases; unmatched junction nucleotides: 9. Germline V gives CDR1 KGHSH, CDR2 LQKENI. For the CDR3, the DNA is TGTGCCAGCTCACCCTATAAGACAGGGGGGCACACAGATACGCAGTATTTT. Its protein is CASSPYKTGGHTDTQYF. Based on the CDR3 plus reference TRBV18 and TRBJ2-3, the full variable domain is NAGVMQNPRHLVRRRGQEARLRCSPMKGHSHVYWYRQLPEEGLKFMVYLQKENIIDESGMPKERFSAEFPKEGPSILRIQQVVRGDSAAYFCASSPYKTGGHTDTQYFGPGTRLTVL.

The V and J genes are TRBV23-1 and TRBJ2-7; D possibly corresponds to TRBD2 (6 bases). TRBV23-1 is an open reading frame, and its role is uncertain. The CDR3 contains 8 residues. The CDR3 bases are TGCGCCAGCAGGGACTACGTCGTC. Translated, it gives CASRDYVV.

The V and J genes are TRBV6-6 and TRBJ2-7; D unclear. Germline-derived CDR1 and CDR2 are MNHNY and SVGAGI (reference sequence). The CDR3 spans 13 residues. Between the trimmed V and J ends, which lost 2 bases and 5 bases, there was a span of 10 bases. In nucleotides, the CDR3 is TGTGCCAGCAGTTACGCCCCCGGGCACGAGCAGTACGTC. This translates into CASSYAPGHEQYV.

This clonotype was seen only a few times. The J gene is TRBJ2-7, the V gene TRBV5-4; a weak D match, TRBD2 (6 bases). There are 12 residues in the CDR3. CDR1 is SGHNT and CDR2 is YYREEE in the germline V gene (reference sequence). The V and J ends lost 2 bases and 7 bases respectively, with 10 bases between them. DNA of the CDR3: TGTGCCAGCAGCTTTAGCGGCGGTGAGCAGTACTTC. Translating gives CASSFSGGEQYF.

This clonotype was seen only once. The genes are TRBV12-3 or TRBV12-4 and TRBJ1-4, with 7 bases lining up with TRBD1. V dropped 6 bases and J dropped 5; count of bases not matched to a gene: 6. CDR3 length: 14 residues. In nucleotides, the CDR3 is TGTGCCAGCAGACCAGACAGGGCCAATGAAAAACTGTTTTTT. As protein: CASRPDRANEKLFF.

A few counts support this clonotype. J is TRBJ1-1 and V is TRBV30; D call uncertain. Looked up from germline, CDR1 is GTSNPN and CDR2 is SVGIG (reference sequence). The CDR3 is made up of 12 amino acids. V lost 4 bases to trimming and J lost 4 bases, with 10 bases between them. Written as DNA, the CDR3 is TGTGCCTGGACCCCTTGGGGCACTGAAGCTTTCTTT. This sequence encodes CAWTPWGTEAFF.

This chain connects TRBV28 to TRBJ2-7, with TRBD1 matching 8 bases. Germline V lookup: CDR1 MDHEN, CDR2 SYDVKM. The CDR3 contains 15 residues. The CDR3 sequence: CASRKTGAASYDQYV. The CDR3 DNA reads TGTGCCAGCAGGAAGACAGGGGCCGCCTCCTACGATCAGTACGTC.

As DNA, the CDR3 is TGTGCCAGCACCCCGGGAGCGGGGCTTAGCACAGATACGCAGTATTTT. Protein sequence: CASTPGAGLSTDTQYF. The rearrangement joins TRBV7-2 to TRBJ2-3, with TRBD2 identical over 7 bases. V was clipped by 7 bases and J by 0 bases; unmatched bases: 10. The CDR3 length is 16 residues. Looked up from germline, CDR1 is SGHTA and CDR2 is FQGNSA.

This rearrangement joins TRBV7-8 to TRBJ2-3; 8 bases align to TRBD2. CDR1 is SGHVS, CDR2 FQNEAQ, per germline. V shed 5 bases and J 1 base; nucleotides not matched to a gene: 8. The CDR3 covers 16 residues. CDR3 residues: CASSPEYSGGTDTQYF. The CDR3 nucleotides are TGTGCCAGCAGCCCCGAATATAGCGGGGGCACAGATACGCAGTATTTT.

This clonotype has more than one count but fewer than ten. The chain links TRBV6-2 or TRBV6-3 to TRBJ1-2; D ambiguous. CDR3 length equals 10 residues. Germline-derived CDR1 and CDR2 are MNHEY and SVGEGT. With 11 bases removed from V and 4 bases from J, the gap between germline ends came to 8 bases. In DNA form, the CDR3 reads TGTGCCTCCCGGGGCTATGGCTACACCTTC. It encodes CASRGYGYTF.

This chain uses TRBV4-3 with TRBJ1-1, with D uncertain. CDR3 length: 14 amino acids. The germline V and J ends were trimmed by 0 bases and 3 bases, with 8 bases remaining between them. Germline loops: CDR1 LGHNA, CDR2 YSLEER. CDR3 protein: CASSQDRADTEAFF. Written as DNA, the CDR3 is TGCGCCAGCAGCCAAGATCGGGCTGACACTGAAGCTTTCTTT.

V usage is TRBV7-2 and J usage is TRBJ2-3; a weak D match, TRBD2 (7 bases). The CDR3 has 15 amino acids. V lost 2 bases and J lost 6, with 15 bases in between. Germline V gene data show CDR1 as SGHTA and CDR2 as FQGNSA. The CDR3 DNA follows: TGTGCCAGCAGCTTATTTGGAGGGGGGGCGGATACGCAGTATTTT. This gives the protein CASSLFGGGADTQYF.

This clonotype has only one observation. This chain links TRBV7-8 with TRBJ1-5, with TRBD1 matching over 10 bases. Trimming at V came to 8 bases and at J to 5 bases, leaving 3 bases not matched to a gene. From germline, CDR1 is SGHVS and CDR2 FQNEAQ. The CDR3 has 13 residues. The CDR3: CASGQGDDQPQHF. CDR3 coding DNA: TGTGCCAGCGGACAGGGGGACGATCAGCCCCAGCATTTT.

A few counts support this clonotype. The gene calls are TRBV7-2 and TRBJ1-3, with D perhaps TRBD1 (5 bases). Trimming removed 11 bases at V and 0 bases at J, with 20 bases between. The CDR3 is 16 amino acids. CDR1 SGHTA and CDR2 FQGNSA come from the germline V gene. CDR3 loop: CASPRGTETSGNTIYF. Written as DNA, the CDR3 is TGTGCCTCCCCTCGGGGCACCGAGACCTCTGGAAACACCATATATTTT.

V is TRBV28 and J is TRBJ2-6; possible D gene TRBD2, 6 bases. This CDR3 region has 16 residues. The V gene's germline CDR1 is MDHEN and CDR2 SYDVKM. Trimming pared 4 bases from V and 2 bases from J, leaving 12 bases between. The CDR3 is CASSSGVRAGANVLTF. CDR3 DNA: TGTGCCAGCAGTTCGGGGGTCCGGGCTGGGGCCAACGTCCTGACTTTC.

This clonotype was recorded a few times. The rearrangement links TRBV27 to TRBJ1-1, with D perhaps matching TRBD1 (5 bases). Trimming took off 8 bases at V and 4 bases at J, with 23 bases between the two ends. Per the germline V gene, CDR1 is MNHEY and CDR2 is SMNVEV (reference sequence). The CDR3 is 16 amino acids. The CDR3 is CASLGTDDTPSTEAFF. CDR3 bases: TGTGCCAGCCTTGGGACGGACGACACTCCGAGCACTGAAGCTTTCTTT.